This T cell receptor beta chain is from a study of T cell changes during pregnancy in multiple sclerosis. TCRdb keeps only in-frame clones here, not all; method: immunoSEQ multiplex PCR. The sample comprises 70,000 to 75,000 clones, 92% of which are singletons, and less than 2.5% rests with the top ten. The sequence was obtained from a female donor with multiple sclerosis, enrolled in a pregnancy study. The sample here was peripheral blood, taken before pregnancy.

CDR3 residues: CASTMGAEAFF. CDR3 coding DNA: TGCGCCAGCACCATGGGCGCTGAAGCTTTCTTT. This chain connects TRBV5-1 to TRBJ1-1, with no clear D. Germline values: CDR1 SGHRS, CDR2 YFSETQ. CDR3 length: 11 residues. Trimming took 6 bases from V and 6 from J, leaving 9 bases between them. The full variable domain, rest sourced from reference TRBV5-1 and TRBJ1-1, is KAGVTQTPRYLIKTRGQQVTLSCSPISGHRSVSWYQQTPGQGLQFLFEYFSETQRNKGNFPGRFSGRQFSNSRSEMNVSTLELGDSALYLCASTMGAEAFFGQGTRLTVV.